This T cell receptor beta chain was profiled in a study of OX40 agonist ivuxolimab in advanced cancers. Study overall: Patients achieving partial responses numbered three: one hepatocellular carcinoma case and two cutaneous melanoma cases. Overall study findings and caveats: On average, a greater number of expanded clones characterised CD8+ T cells relative to CD4+.

The CDR3 totals 16 residues. V was pared by 4 bases and J by 7 bases, with 12 bases of the junction left unmatched. Germline CDR1 and CDR2: SGHRS and YFSETQ. In regard to this clone: Its target is not known.

TCRdb's copy holds only in-frame clones and misses some; the assay was immunoSEQ multiplex PCR. The sample carries 50,000 to 65,000 clones, roughly nine tenths recorded once. The source is an adult with an advanced solid tumor such as melanoma, head and neck, liver or kidney cancer. V and J are TRBV5-1 and TRBJ1-1; 11 nucleotides agree with TRBD1. The sample in question was CD4+ or CD8+ T cells sorted from blood, obtained in a trial of the OX40 agonist ivuxolimab. This chain's CDR3 is CASSRTGTGGIDEAFF. The CDR3 DNA follows: TGCGCCAGCAGCCGCACCGGGACAGGGGGAATTGATGAAGCTTTCTTT.